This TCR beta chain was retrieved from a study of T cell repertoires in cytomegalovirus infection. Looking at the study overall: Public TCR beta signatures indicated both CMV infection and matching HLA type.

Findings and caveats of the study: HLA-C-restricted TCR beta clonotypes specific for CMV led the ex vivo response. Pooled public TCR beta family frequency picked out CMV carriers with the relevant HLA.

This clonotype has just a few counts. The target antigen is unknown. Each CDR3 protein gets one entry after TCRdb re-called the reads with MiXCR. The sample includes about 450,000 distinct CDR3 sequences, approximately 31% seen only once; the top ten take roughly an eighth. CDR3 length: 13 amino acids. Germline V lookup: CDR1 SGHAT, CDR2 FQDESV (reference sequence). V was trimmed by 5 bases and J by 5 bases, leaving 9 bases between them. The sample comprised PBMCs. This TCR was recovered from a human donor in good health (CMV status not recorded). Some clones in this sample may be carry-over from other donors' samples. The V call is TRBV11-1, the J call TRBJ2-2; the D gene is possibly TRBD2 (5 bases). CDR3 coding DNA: TGTGCCAGCAGCGATACTAGGACCGGGGAGCTGTTTTTT. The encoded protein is CASSDTRTGELFF.